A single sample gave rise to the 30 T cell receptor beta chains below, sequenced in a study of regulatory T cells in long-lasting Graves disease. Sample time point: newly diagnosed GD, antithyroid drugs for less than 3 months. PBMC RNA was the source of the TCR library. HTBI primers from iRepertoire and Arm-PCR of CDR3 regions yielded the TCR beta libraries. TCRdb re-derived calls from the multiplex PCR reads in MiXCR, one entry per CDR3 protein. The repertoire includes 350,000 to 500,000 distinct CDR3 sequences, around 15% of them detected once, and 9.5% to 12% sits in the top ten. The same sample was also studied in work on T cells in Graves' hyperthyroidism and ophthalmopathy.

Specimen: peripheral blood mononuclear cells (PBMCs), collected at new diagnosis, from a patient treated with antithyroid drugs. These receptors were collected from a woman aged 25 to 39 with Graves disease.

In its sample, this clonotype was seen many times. The CDR3, as DNA: TGTGCCAGCAGTTTTACGCGGGAGCATTCGCAGTATTTT. As protein: CASSFTREHSQYF. V is TRBV27 and J is TRBJ2-3; the match to TRBD2 covers 7 bases. Trimming cost V 3 bases and J 10 bases; bases outside gene matches: 7. The CDR3 is made up of 13 amino acids. CDR1 MNHEY and CDR2 SMNVEV come from the germline V gene (reference sequence).

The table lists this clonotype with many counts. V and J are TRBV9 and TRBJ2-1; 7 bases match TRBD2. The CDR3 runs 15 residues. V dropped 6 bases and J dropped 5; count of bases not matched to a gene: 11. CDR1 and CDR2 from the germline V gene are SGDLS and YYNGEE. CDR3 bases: TGTGCCAGCACCAAAGGGAGGGCCAGAGACAATGAGCAGTTCTTC. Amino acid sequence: CASTKGRARDNEQFF.

The CDR3 DNA reads as TGCGCCAGCAGCACCCGAATGGGGGCCGCCACAGATACGCAGTATTTT. Residues: CASSTRMGAATDTQYF. This rearrangement joins TRBV5-1 to TRBJ2-3, with D maybe TRBD1 (6 bases). CDR3 length: 16 residues. Trimming removed 4 bases from V and 2 bases from J, with 17 bases in between. Germline assignment: CDR1 SGHRS and CDR2 YFSETQ.

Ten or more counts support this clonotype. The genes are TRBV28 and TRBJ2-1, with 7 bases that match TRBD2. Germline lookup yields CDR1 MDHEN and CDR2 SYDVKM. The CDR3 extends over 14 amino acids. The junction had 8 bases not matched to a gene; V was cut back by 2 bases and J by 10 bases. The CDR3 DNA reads TGTGCCAGCAGTTTACGGGAGGTCCTGGGGGAGCAGTTCTTC. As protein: CASSLREVLGEQFF.

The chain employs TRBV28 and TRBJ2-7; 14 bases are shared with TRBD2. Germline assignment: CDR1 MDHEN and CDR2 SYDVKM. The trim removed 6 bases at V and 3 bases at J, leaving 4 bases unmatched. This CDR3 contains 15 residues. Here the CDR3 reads CASRGTSGSFYEQYF. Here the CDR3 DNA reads TGTGCCAGCAGGGGGACTAGCGGGAGTTTCTACGAGCAGTACTTC.

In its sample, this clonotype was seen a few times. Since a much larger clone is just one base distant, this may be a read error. The DNA of the CDR3 is TGTGCCAGCAGTCCGGGACAGGGGACACTAAGGGGCCAGTACTTC. Encoded protein: CASSPGQGTLRGQYF. The chain is built from TRBV2 and TRBJ2-5; 10 bases map to TRBD1. J was trimmed by 10 bases and V by 5 bases; bases with no gene match: 13. Looked up from germline, CDR1 is SNHLY and CDR2 is FYNNEI. There are 15 residues in the CDR3. Full variable domain (remainder filled in from reference TRBV2 and TRBJ2-5): EPEVTQTPSHQVTQMGQEVILRCVPISNHLYFYWYRQILGQKVEFLVSFYNNEISEKSEIFDDQFSVERPDGSNFTLKIRSTKLEDSAMYFCASSPGQGTLRGQYFGPGTRLLVL.

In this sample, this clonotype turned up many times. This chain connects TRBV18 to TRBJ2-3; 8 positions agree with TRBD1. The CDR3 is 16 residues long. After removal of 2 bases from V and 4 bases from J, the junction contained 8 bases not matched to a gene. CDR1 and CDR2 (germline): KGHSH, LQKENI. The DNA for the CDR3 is TGTGCCAGCTCACCAGGTTTTTCAGGGGGCGCAGATACGCAGTATTTT. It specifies CASSPGFSGGADTQYF.

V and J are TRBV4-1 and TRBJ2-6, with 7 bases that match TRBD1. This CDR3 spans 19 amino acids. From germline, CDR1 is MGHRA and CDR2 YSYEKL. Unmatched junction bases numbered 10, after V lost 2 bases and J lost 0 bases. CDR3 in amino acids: CASSQKSGTDSSGANVLTF. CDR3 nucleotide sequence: TGCGCCAGCAGCCAAAAATCCGGGACAGACAGCTCTGGGGCCAACGTCCTGACTTTC.

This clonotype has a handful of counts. For the CDR3, the DNA is TGTGCCAGCAGCCCGGGACAGGGGAGGTTGTCCGGGGAGCTGTTTTTT. Translation gives CASSPGQGRLSGELFF. The V call is TRBV12-3 or TRBV12-4, the J call TRBJ2-2; 10 nucleotides align to TRBD1. The CDR3 sequence is 16 residues long. Trimming took 6 bases from V and 6 from J; bases not matched to a gene: 10.

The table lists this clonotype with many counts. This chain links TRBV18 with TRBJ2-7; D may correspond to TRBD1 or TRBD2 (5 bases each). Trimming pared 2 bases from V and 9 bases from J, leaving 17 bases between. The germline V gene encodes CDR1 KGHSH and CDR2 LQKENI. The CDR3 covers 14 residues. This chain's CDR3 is CASSPSGAARGQYF. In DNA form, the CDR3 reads TGTGCCAGCTCACCATCCGGGGCCGCTCGAGGGCAGTACTTC.

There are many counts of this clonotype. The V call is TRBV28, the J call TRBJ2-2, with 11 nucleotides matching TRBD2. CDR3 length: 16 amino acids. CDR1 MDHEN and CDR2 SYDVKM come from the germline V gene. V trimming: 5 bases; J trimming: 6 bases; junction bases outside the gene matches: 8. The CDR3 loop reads CASSLTSGRRPGELFF. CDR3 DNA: TGTGCCAGCAGTCTTACTAGCGGGAGACGCCCCGGGGAGCTGTTTTTT.

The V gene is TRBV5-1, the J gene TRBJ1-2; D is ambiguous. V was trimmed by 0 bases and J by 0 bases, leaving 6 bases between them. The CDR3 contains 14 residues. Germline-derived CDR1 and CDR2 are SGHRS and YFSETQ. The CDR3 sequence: CASSLDRPNYGYTF. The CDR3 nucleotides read TGCGCCAGCAGCTTGGATCGGCCTAACTATGGCTACACCTTC.

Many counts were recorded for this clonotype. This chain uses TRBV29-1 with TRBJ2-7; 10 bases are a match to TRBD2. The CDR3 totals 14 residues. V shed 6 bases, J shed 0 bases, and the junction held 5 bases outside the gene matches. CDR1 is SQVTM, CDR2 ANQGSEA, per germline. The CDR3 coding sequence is TGCAGCGTGGATAGCGGGAGGAGCTCCTACGAGCAGTACTTC. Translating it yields CSVDSGRSSYEQYF.

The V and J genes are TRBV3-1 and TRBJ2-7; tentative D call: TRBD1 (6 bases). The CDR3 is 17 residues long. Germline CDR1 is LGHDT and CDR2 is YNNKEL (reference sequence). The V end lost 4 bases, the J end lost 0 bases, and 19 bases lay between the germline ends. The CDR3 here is CASSPPTSGGLSYEQYF. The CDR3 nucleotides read TGTGCCAGCAGCCCGCCAACCAGTGGGGGCCTCTCCTACGAGCAGTACTTC.

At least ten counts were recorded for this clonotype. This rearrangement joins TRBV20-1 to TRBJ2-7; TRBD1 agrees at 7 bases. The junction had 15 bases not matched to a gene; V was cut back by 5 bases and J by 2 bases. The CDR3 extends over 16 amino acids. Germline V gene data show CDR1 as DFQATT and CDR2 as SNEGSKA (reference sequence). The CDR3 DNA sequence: TGCAGTGCTCCGAACTGGCTGGGACAGACTACCTACGAGCAGTACTTC. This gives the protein CSAPNWLGQTTYEQYF.

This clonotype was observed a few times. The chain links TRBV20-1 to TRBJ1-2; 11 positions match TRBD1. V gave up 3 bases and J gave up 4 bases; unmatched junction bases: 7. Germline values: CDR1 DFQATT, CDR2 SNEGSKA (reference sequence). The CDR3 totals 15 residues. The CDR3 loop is CSASYPGQGAYGYTF. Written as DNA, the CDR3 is TGCAGTGCTAGTTACCCTGGACAGGGGGCCTATGGCTACACCTTC.

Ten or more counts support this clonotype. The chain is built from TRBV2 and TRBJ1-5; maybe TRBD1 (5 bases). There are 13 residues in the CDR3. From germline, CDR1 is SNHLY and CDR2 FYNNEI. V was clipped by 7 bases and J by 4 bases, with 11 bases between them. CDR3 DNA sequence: TGTGCCAGCAAAATTTGGGGGAATCAGCCCCAGCATTTT. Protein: CASKIWGNQPQHF.

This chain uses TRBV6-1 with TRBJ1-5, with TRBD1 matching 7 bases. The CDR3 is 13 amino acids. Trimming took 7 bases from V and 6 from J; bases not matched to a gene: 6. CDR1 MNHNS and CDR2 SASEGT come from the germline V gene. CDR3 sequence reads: CASNSQGLQPQHF. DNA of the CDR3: TGTGCCAGCAATTCACAGGGGCTTCAGCCCCAGCATTTT.

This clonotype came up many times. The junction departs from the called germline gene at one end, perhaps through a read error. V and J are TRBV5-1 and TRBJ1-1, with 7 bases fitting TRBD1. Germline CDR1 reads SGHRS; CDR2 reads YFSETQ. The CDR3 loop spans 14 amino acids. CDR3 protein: CASSRTGMNTEAFF. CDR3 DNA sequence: TGTGCCAGCAGCCGGACAGGAATGAACACTGAAGCTTTCTTT.

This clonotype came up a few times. The chain's CDR3 is CASSQGGLAGGGYEQYF. CDR3 coding DNA: TGTGCCAGCAGCCAAGGCGGGTTAGCGGGAGGAGGGTACGAGCAGTACTTC. V is TRBV3-1 and J is TRBJ2-7, with 10 nucleotides matching TRBD2. Germline V lookup: CDR1 LGHDT, CDR2 YNNKEL (reference sequence). This CDR3 has 17 residues. Trimming cost V 1 base and J 4 bases; bases outside gene matches: 10.

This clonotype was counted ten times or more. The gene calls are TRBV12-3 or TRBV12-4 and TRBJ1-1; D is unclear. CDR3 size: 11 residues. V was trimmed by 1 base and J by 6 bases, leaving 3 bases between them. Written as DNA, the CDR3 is TGTGCCAGCAGTTTAGAGGCTGAAGCTTTCTTT. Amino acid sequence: CASSLEAEAFF.

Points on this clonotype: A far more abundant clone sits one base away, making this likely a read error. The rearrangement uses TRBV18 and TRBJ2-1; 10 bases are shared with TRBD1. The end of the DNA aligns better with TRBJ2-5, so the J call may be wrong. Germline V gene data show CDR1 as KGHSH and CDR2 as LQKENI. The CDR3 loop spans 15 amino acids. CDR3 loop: CASSPPTGGAETQYF. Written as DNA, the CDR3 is TGTGCCAGCTCACCACCGACAGGGGGCGCCGAGACCCAGTACTTC.

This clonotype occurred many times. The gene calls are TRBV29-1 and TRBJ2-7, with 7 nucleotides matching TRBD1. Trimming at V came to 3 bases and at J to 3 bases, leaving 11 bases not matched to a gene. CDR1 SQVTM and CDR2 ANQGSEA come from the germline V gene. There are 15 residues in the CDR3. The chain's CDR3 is CSVESDREGGYEQYF. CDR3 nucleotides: TGCAGCGTTGAGTCAGACAGGGAAGGAGGCTACGAGCAGTACTTC.

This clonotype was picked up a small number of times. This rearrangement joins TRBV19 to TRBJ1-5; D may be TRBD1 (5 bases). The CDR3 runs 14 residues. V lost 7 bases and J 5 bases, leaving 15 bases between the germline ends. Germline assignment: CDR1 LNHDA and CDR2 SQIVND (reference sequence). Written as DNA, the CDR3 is TGTGCCAGTAACTCCCGTGGGGACTATCAGCCCCAGCATTTT. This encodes CASNSRGDYQPQHF.

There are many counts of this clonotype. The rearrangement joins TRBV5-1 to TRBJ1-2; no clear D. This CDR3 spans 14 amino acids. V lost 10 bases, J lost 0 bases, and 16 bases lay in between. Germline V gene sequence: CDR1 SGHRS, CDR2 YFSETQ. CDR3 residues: CAGRASLANYGYTF. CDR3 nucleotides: TGCGCCGGAAGGGCCTCCTTAGCTAACTATGGCTACACCTTC.

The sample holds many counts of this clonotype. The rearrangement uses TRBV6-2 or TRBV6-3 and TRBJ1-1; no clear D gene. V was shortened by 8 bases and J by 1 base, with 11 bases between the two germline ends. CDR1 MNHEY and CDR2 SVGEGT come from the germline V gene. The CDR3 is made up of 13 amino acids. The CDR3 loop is CASAWGKNTEAFF. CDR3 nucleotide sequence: TGTGCCAGCGCATGGGGAAAGAACACTGAAGCTTTCTTT.

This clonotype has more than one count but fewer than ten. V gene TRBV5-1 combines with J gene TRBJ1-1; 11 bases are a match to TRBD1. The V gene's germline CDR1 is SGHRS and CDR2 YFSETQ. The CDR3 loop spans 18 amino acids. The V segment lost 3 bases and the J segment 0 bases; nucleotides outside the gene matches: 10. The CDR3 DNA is TGCGCCAGCAGCTACGGACAGGGGGCGCGGATGGTGAACACTGAAGCTTTCTTT. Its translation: CASSYGQGARMVNTEAFF.

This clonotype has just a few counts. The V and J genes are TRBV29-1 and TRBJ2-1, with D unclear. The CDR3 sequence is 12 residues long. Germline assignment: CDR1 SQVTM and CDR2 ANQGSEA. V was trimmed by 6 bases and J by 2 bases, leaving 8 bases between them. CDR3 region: CSVGWAYNEQFF. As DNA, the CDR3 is TGCAGCGTGGGGTGGGCCTACAATGAGCAGTTCTTC.

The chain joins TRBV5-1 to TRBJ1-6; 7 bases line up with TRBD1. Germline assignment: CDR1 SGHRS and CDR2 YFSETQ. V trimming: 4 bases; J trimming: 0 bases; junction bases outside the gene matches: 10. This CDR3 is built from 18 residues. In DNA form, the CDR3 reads TGCGCCAGCAGCCTACAATCCAGGGGGAGCTCCTATAATTCACCCCTCCACTTT. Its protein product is CASSLQSRGSSYNSPLHF.

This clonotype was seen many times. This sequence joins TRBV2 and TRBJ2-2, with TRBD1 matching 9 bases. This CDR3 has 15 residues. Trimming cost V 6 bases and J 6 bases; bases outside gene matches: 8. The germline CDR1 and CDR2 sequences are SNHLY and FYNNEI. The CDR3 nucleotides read TGTGCCAGCAGGCCCGGGACAGGGTTCGCCGGGGAGCTGTTTTTT. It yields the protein CASRPGTGFAGELFF.